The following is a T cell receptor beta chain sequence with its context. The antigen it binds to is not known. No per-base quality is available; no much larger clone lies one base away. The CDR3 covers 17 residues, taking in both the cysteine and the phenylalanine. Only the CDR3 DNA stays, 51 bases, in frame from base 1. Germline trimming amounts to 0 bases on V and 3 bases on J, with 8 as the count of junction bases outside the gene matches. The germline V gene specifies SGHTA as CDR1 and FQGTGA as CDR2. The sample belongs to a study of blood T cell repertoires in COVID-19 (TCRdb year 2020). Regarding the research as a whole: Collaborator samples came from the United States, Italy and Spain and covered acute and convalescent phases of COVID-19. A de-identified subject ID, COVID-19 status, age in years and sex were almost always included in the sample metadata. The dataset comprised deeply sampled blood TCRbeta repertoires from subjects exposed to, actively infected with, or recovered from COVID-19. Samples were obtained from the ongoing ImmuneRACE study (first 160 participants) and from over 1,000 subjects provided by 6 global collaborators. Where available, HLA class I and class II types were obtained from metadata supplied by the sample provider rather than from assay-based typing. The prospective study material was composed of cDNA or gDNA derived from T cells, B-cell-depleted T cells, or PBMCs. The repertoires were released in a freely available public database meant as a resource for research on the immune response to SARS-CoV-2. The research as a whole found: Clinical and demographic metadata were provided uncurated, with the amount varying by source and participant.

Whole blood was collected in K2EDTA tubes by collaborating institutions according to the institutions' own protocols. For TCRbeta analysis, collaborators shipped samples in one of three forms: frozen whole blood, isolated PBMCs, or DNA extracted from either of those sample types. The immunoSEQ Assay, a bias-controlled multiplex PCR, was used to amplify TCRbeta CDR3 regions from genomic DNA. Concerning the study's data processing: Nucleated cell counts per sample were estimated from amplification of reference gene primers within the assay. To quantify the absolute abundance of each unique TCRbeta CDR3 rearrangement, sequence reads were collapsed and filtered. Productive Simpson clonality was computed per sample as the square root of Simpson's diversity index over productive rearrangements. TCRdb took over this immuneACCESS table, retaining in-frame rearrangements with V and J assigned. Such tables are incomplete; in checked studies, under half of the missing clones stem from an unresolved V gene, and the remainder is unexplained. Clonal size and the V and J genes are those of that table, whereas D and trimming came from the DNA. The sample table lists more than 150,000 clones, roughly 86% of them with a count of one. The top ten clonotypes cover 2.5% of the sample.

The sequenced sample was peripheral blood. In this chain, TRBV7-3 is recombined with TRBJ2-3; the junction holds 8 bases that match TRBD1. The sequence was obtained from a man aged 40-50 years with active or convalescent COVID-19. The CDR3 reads CASSLTGTGLPTDTQYF. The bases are TGTGCCAGCAGCTTAACCGGGACAGGACTACCTACAGATACGCAGTATTTT. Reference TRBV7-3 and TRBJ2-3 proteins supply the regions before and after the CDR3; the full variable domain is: GAGVSQTPSNKVTEKGKYVELRCDPISGHTALYWYRQSLGQGPEFLIYFQGTGAADDSGLPNDRFFAVRPEGSVSTLKIQRTERGDSAVYLCASSLTGTGLPTDTQYFGPGTRLTVL.